A single sample is the source of the 32 T cell receptor beta chains below, sequenced in a study of OX40 agonist ivuxolimab in advanced cancers. Produced via immunoSEQ multiplex PCR; TCRdb's table is partial and in-frame only. The sample consists of tens of thousands of clones, about 88% of them appearing once. The sequences come from CD4+ or CD8+ T cells sorted from blood, collected in a trial of the OX40 agonist ivuxolimab. These receptors all come from an adult with an advanced solid tumor such as melanoma, head and neck, liver or kidney cancer.

J is TRBJ2-7 and V is TRBV7-2; 7 nucleotides line up with TRBD1. With 2 bases clipped from V and 2 bases from J, the junction kept 6 bases outside the gene matches. CDR1 SGHTA and CDR2 FQGNSA come from the germline V gene. The CDR3 loop spans 15 amino acids. The CDR3 nucleotides are TGTGCCAGCAGCTTACAGGGACAGCTACCCTACGAGCAGTACTTC. Its protein is CASSLQGQLPYEQYF.

The rearrangement links TRBV21-1 to TRBJ2-7; TRBD2 was called by the table and not checked on the DNA. TRBV21-1 is a listed pseudogene. This CDR3 contains 16 residues. The CDR3 region is CASSKQQGLSAYEQYF. Written as DNA, the CDR3 is TGTGCCAGCAGCAAACAGCAGGGACTAAGTGCCTACGAGCAGTACTTC.

This chain links TRBV5-1 with TRBJ2-3, with D hard to call. The CDR3 consists of 13 residues. Germline V lookup: CDR1 SGHRS, CDR2 YFSETQ. Trimming left V 4 bases short and J 3 bases short, with 9 bases between. As DNA, the CDR3 is TGCGCCAGCAGCCCCCACCGAACAGATACGCAGTATTTT. Translated: CASSPHRTDTQYF.

The chain links TRBV28 to TRBJ2-7; D is ambiguous. The V and J ends lost 2 bases and 7 bases respectively, with 3 bases between them. CDR3 length equals 10 residues. The germline gives CDR1 MDHEN, CDR2 SYDVKM. The CDR3 bases are TGTGCCAGCAGTTTACAGGAGCAGTACTTC. It codes for CASSLQEQYF.

The V call is TRBV2, the J call TRBJ2-7, with 9 bases matching TRBD2. Germline CDR1 is SNHLY and CDR2 is FYNNEI. CDR3 length equals 17 residues. Trimming removed 7 bases from V and 2 bases from J; junction bases left unmatched: 15. The CDR3 reads CASTESLLTSGPYEQYV. CDR3 coding DNA: TGTGCCAGCACCGAGTCCCTCCTGACTAGCGGCCCCTACGAGCAGTACGTC.

The chain couples TRBV19 to TRBJ1-2; D gene uncertain. Germline V gives CDR1 LNHDA, CDR2 SQIVND (reference sequence). The V gene lost 6 bases and the J gene lost 5 bases, with 16 bases spanning the gap. The CDR3 consists of 14 residues. The CDR3 coding sequence is TGTGCCAGTAGGCCCCTGGGAGTTTTTTATGGCTACACCTTC. Its translation is CASRPLGVFYGYTF.

The rearrangement links TRBV2 to TRBJ1-1, with 10 positions matching TRBD1. V was pared by 6 bases and J by 2 bases, with 12 bases of the junction left unmatched. The CDR3 is 17 residues long. Germline-derived CDR1 and CDR2 are SNHLY and FYNNEI. The CDR3 sequence: CASSGERDRGINTEAFF. The CDR3 DNA is TGTGCCAGCAGCGGCGAGCGGGACAGGGGAATTAACACTGAAGCTTTCTTT.

The chain is built from TRBV2 and TRBJ2-2, with D perhaps matching TRBD1 (6 bases). The CDR3 runs to 14 residues. CDR1 is SNHLY, CDR2 FYNNEI, per germline. Trimming pared 4 bases from V and 5 bases from J, leaving 11 bases between. The CDR3 reads CASSVGAGTGELFF. The CDR3 DNA reads TGTGCCAGCAGTGTGGGGGCCGGGACCGGGGAGCTGTTTTTT.

The chain links TRBV5-1 to TRBJ1-1, with D hard to call. The V gene's germline CDR1 is SGHRS and CDR2 YFSETQ. V was clipped by 0 bases and J by 3 bases, with 9 bases between them. The CDR3 loop spans 14 amino acids. CDR3: CASSLGGSDTEAFF. As DNA, the CDR3 is TGCGCCAGCAGCTTGGGCGGGAGCGACACTGAAGCTTTCTTT. The full variable domain, its missing parts supplied by reference TRBV5-1 and TRBJ1-1, is KAGVTQTPRYLIKTRGQQVTLSCSPISGHRSVSWYQQTPGQGLQFLFEYFSETQRNKGNFPGRFSGRQFSNSRSEMNVSTLELGDSALYLCASSLGGSDTEAFFGQGTRLTVV.

This chain joins TRBV19 and TRBJ2-2; D is perhaps TRBD2 (6 bases). The V gene's germline CDR1 is LNHDA and CDR2 SQIVND (reference sequence). With 6 bases removed from V and 5 bases from J, the gap between germline ends came to 13 bases. This CDR3 region has 14 residues. The CDR3 region is CASSDPGRTGELFF. The DNA for the CDR3 is TGTGCCAGTAGCGACCCCGGGAGAACCGGGGAGCTGTTTTTT.

In DNA form, the CDR3 reads TGTGCCAGCAGCTTGGACAACTATGGCTACACCTTC. This translates into CASSLDNYGYTF. The chain carries TRBV5-4 and TRBJ1-2; no clear D gene. Trimming shortened V by 0 bases and J by 2 bases, and 2 bases separated the two germline ends. CDR1 SGHNT and CDR2 YYREEE come from the germline V gene (reference sequence). The CDR3 loop spans 12 amino acids. The full variable domain, its missing parts supplied by reference TRBV5-4 and TRBJ1-2, is ETGVTQSPTHLIKTRGQQVTLRCSSQSGHNTVSWYQQALGQGPQFIFQYYREEENGRGNFPPRFSGLQFPNYSSELNVNALELDDSALYLCASSLDNYGYTFGSGTRLTVV.

The J gene is TRBJ1-2, the V gene TRBV5-5; no clear D gene. Between the trimmed V and J ends, which lost 0 bases and 4 bases, there was a span of 10 bases. Germline CDR1 and CDR2: SGHKS and YYEKEE (reference sequence). The CDR3 runs 14 residues. CDR3 residues: CASSLEWASYGYTF. The CDR3 bases are TGTGCCAGCAGCTTGGAGTGGGCGAGCTATGGCTACACCTTC.

V usage is TRBV6-5 and J usage is TRBJ1-1, with TRBD1 identical over 8 bases. After removal of 5 bases from V and 1 base from J, the junction contained 6 bases not matched to a gene. Germline loops: CDR1 MNHEY, CDR2 SVGAGI. This CDR3 has 15 amino acids. The CDR3 is CASSPAGTGNTEAFF. DNA of the CDR3: TGTGCCAGCAGTCCCGCGGGGACAGGGAACACTGAAGCTTTCTTT.

J is TRBJ2-1 and V is TRBV5-1; 16 bases fit TRBD2. Trimming took 4 bases from V and 5 from J; bases not matched to a gene: 9. The CDR3 has 18 amino acids. Germline V gene lookup returns CDR1 SGHRS and CDR2 YFSETQ. In DNA form, the CDR3 reads TGCGCCAGCAGCCCGCCGGGACTAGCGGGGGGGCGGGACAATGAGCAGTTCTTC. Translation gives CASSPPGLAGGRDNEQFF.

V gene TRBV4-1 combines with J gene TRBJ1-4, with 8 bases aligning to TRBD1. Germline CDR1 is MGHRA and CDR2 is YSYEKL. The CDR3 runs 18 residues. The V and J ends lost 0 bases and 10 bases, in that order; junction bases with no gene match: 16. The CDR3 region has the DNA TGCGCCAGCAGCCAAGAAGGGACAGGAGGGATAAGCGCTGGAAAACTGTTTTTT. Protein sequence: CASSQEGTGGISAGKLFF.

The chain links TRBV28 to TRBJ2-1; 7 bases match TRBD1. The CDR3 loop spans 13 amino acids. CDR1 and CDR2 from the germline V gene are MDHEN and SYDVKM. With 7 bases clipped from V and 4 bases from J, the junction kept 4 bases outside the gene matches. In nucleotides, the CDR3 is TGTGCCAGCACCCTGGACAGGTACAATGAGCAGTTCTTC. Its translation is CASTLDRYNEQFF.

V gene TRBV11-3 combines with J gene TRBJ1-1; D call uncertain. Deletions cut 2 bases from V and 1 base from J, with 8 bases between. This CDR3 is built from 14 residues. Germline-derived CDR1 and CDR2 are SGHNT and YENEEA. The DNA of the CDR3 is TGTGCCAGCAGCTTATCAGCAGGGAACACTGAAGCTTTCTTT. The encoded protein is CASSLSAGNTEAFF. The variable domain in full, with the rest retrieved from reference TRBV11-3 and TRBJ1-1, is EAGVVQSPRYKIIEKKQPVAFWCNPISGHNTLYWYLQNLGQGPELLIRYENEEAVDDSQLPKDRFSAERLKGVDSTLKIQPAELGDSAVYLCASSLSAGNTEAFFGQGTRLTVV.

CDR3 coding DNA: TGTGCCAGCAGCGTAAGTTCCCTGAACACTGAAGCTTTCTTT. Its translation: CASSVSSLNTEAFF. The chain is built from TRBV9 and TRBJ1-1; no clear D. Germline V gives CDR1 SGDLS, CDR2 YYNGEE. V lost 1 base to trimming and J lost 0 bases, with 7 bases between them. The CDR3 loop spans 14 amino acids.

This clone showed up just a few times. CDR3 DNA sequence: TGTGCCAGCAGCGTCACAGGGGGCGGTTTACTCTACACCTTC. It specifies CASSVTGGGLLYTF. This chain uses TRBV9 with TRBJ1-2; TRBD1 matches 9 bases. The ends lost 2 bases at V and 10 bases at J; junction bases unmatched: 9. The CDR3 loop spans 14 amino acids. Per the germline V gene, CDR1 is SGDLS and CDR2 is YYNGEE.

V usage is TRBV9 and J usage is TRBJ2-3; D is perhaps TRBD1 or TRBD2 (7 bases each). The ends were cut back, 1 base at V and 5 bases at J, with 14 bases in the middle. CDR1 is SGDLS, CDR2 YYNGEE, per germline. This CDR3 is built from 15 residues. CDR3 DNA sequence: TGTGCCAGCAGCGTAATGGGAGGGGGCGAAGATACGCAGTATTTT. Amino acids: CASSVMGGGEDTQYF.

This chain links TRBV7-2 with TRBJ2-7; TRBD2 matches at 7 bases. This CDR3 has 12 amino acids. Germline assignment: CDR1 SGHTA and CDR2 FQGNSA. The junction had 4 bases not matched to a gene; V was cut back by 2 bases and J by 9 bases. CDR3 sequence reads: CASSLRLAAQYF. CDR3 DNA sequence: TGTGCCAGCAGCTTAAGACTAGCAGCGCAGTACTTC.

This clone was observed a few times. The chain links TRBV7-2 to TRBJ2-7; TRBD2 agrees at 8 bases. V gave up 4 bases and J gave up 4 bases; unmatched junction bases: 15. CDR3 length: 17 residues. From germline, CDR1 is SGHTA and CDR2 FQGNSA. The CDR3 nucleotides are TGTGCCAGCAGCTCCCTCCTAAGGCGGGAGGCTCCTTACGAGCAGTACTTC. Amino acids: CASSSLLRREAPYEQYF.

The chain combines TRBV5-1 with TRBJ2-7; D unresolved. This CDR3 contains 14 residues. The V end was cut by 1 base, the J end by 0 bases, with 8 bases between. Looked up from germline, CDR1 is SGHRS and CDR2 is YFSETQ. The CDR3 loop is CASSLTTDSYEQYF. The CDR3 DNA reads as TGCGCCAGCAGCTTGACAACCGACTCCTACGAGCAGTACTTC. Combining the CDR3 with reference TRBV5-1 and TRBJ2-7 gives the whole variable domain KAGVTQTPRYLIKTRGQQVTLSCSPISGHRSVSWYQQTPGQGLQFLFEYFSETQRNKGNFPGRFSGRQFSNSRSEMNVSTLELGDSALYLCASSLTTDSYEQYFGPGTRLTVT.

This clone was seen only once. The rearrangement uses TRBV30 and TRBJ1-1; 8 bases are a match to TRBD1. CDR3 length: 11 residues. CDR1 and CDR2 from the germline V gene are GTSNPN and SVGIG (reference sequence). V lost 5 bases to trimming and J lost 12 bases; unmatched junction nucleotides: 8. CDR3 coding DNA: TGTGCCTGGGCGTGGGACAGGAAGACTTTCTTT. It yields the protein CAWAWDRKTFF.

This chain links TRBV6-6 with TRBJ1-3; no clear D. With 7 bases removed from V and 4 bases from J, the gap between germline ends came to 11 bases. CDR3 length: 13 residues. Per the germline V gene, CDR1 is MNHNY and CDR2 is SVGAGI (reference sequence). This CDR3 is CASIKSRGNTIYF. In nucleotides, the CDR3 is TGTGCCAGCATAAAGAGTCGGGGAAACACCATATATTTT.

V usage is TRBV10-3 and J usage is TRBJ2-5; 11 bases are shared with TRBD2. The junction had 14 bases not matched to a gene; V was cut back by 7 bases and J by 4 bases. The CDR3 contains 17 residues. In germline, CDR1 is ENHRY, CDR2 SYGVKD. The CDR3 DNA reads TGTGCCATCAATCCGGATCCCACTAGCGGGGGACCAGAGACCCAGTACTTC. This translates into CAINPDPTSGGPETQYF.

The CDR3 sequence: CASSVRLAGADTQYF. The CDR3 nucleotides are TGTGCCAGCAGTGTTCGACTAGCGGGGGCAGATACGCAGTATTTT. The rearrangement links TRBV6-4 to TRBJ2-3, with 12 bases aligning to TRBD2. CDR1 MRHNA and CDR2 SNTAGT come from the germline V gene. V gave up 4 bases and J gave up 4 bases; unmatched junction bases: 3. CDR3 length: 15 amino acids.

This sequence joins TRBV6-1 and TRBJ2-7; D is possibly TRBD1 (6 bases). Trimming pared 1 base from V and 2 bases from J, leaving 9 bases between. The V gene's germline CDR1 is MNHNS and CDR2 SASEGT. There are 14 residues in the CDR3. The CDR3 sequence is CASSEGGLPYEQYV. Written as DNA, the CDR3 is TGTGCCAGCAGTGAAGGGGGGCTCCCCTACGAGCAGTACGTC.

This clone showed up just once. This sequence joins TRBV11-2 and TRBJ1-1; D ambiguous. The CDR3 spans 13 residues. Per the germline V gene, CDR1 is SGHAT and CDR2 is FQNNGV. Deletions cut 1 base from V and 3 bases from J, with 6 bases between. The CDR3 DNA follows: TGTGCCAGCAGCTTAGTTACTTACACTGAAGCTTTCTTT. Protein sequence: CASSLVTYTEAFF.

The chain has TRBV5-6 and TRBJ2-7; possibly TRBD1 or TRBD2 for D (5 bases each). V was cut by 4 bases and J by 3 bases, with 17 bases left in between. This CDR3 has 15 amino acids. In germline, CDR1 is SGHDT, CDR2 YYEEEE. The CDR3 is CASSIRDHPNYEQYF. As DNA, the CDR3 is TGTGCCAGCAGCATCCGGGACCACCCCAACTACGAGCAGTACTTC.

The V gene is TRBV7-2, the J gene TRBJ2-1, with D possibly matching TRBD2 (6 bases). The ends were cut back, 4 bases at V and 13 bases at J, with 11 bases in the middle. This CDR3 comprises 11 residues. Germline V CDR1 and CDR2: SGHTA, FQGNSA. CDR3 DNA sequence: TGTGCCAGCAGCTCTGCGGAGGGCCAGTTCTTC. Its protein product is CASSSAEGQFF.

V usage is TRBV5-1 and J usage is TRBJ2-7, with D perhaps given as TRBD1 or TRBD2 (7 bases each). The CDR3 totals 16 residues. The V gene lost 0 bases and the J gene lost 4 bases, with 17 bases spanning the gap. Germline V gives CDR1 SGHRS, CDR2 YFSETQ. The CDR3 coding sequence is TGCGCCAGCAGCTTGGTAGTTCGACAGGGAGGGTACGAGCAGTACTTC. The encoded protein is CASSLVVRQGGYEQYF.